This paragraph reports one T cell receptor (beta chain). In its sample, this clonotype was seen many times. Its antigen specificity is not known. Per-base quality was not reported, and no clone a single base away is much larger than it. Library preparation employed PCR. Reads for this sample came from an Illumina MiSeq. The Qiagen AllPrep DNA/RNA kit was used to purify total RNA. Reads from multiple sequencing runs of the same library were pooled before analysis. Regarding the original processing steps: Reads were retained only if their TCR constant sequence matched exactly, and those retained reads were trimmed to 150 nt and grouped according to their 12-nt molecular barcodes. Reads in each barcode group were sub-clustered using a 15% Levenshtein threshold, and a quality-weighted consensus sequence was built for each RNA molecule. Non-functional sequences were discarded, and so were lower-count sequences lying one edit away from another sequence. On the basis of fitting two negative binomial distributions, barcode sub-clusters with fewer than 20% of the maximum read count were discarded. TCRdb reran the public reads through fastp at Q25 and MiXCR, keeping productive beta chains. For every CDR3 protein sequence, its rows merge into one entry that carries the most common genes and DNA. The V and J calls were determined by TCRdb, not by the authors. The sample data list 35,000 to 45,000 distinct CDR3 sequences, and roughly 18% of these were observed just once. The biggest ten clones account for approximately 6.7% of the sample.

Naive CD8 T cells, defined as CD8+CD4-CCR7+CD45RA+, were FACS-sorted into RLT Plus buffer on a BD FACSAria II. To compare sensitivity, a portion of naive CD8 T cell RNA was divided equally between MIDCIRS and a Smart-seq2-style 5'RACE protocol. Enrichment of CD8 T cells was performed with RosetteSep CD8+ T Cell Enrichment Cocktail and Ficoll-Paque, after which ACK red cell lysis was carried out. According to the germline V gene, CDR1 reads MDHEN and CDR2 reads SYDVKM. Trimming takes 5 bases from V and 0 bases from J, and the germline ends sit 15 bases apart. The CDR3, cysteine through phenylalanine, is 16 amino acids long. CDR3 DNA only is kept here, 48 bases in frame from base 1. The source of the sample is a study of molecular identifiers for immune sequencing clone quantification (dated 2018 in TCRdb). A note on the overall study: For a replicate experiment, RNA from about 21,000 or 97,000 naive CD8 T cells was divided into five aliquots, of which four were sequenced. The study was a methods study using CD8 T cells to benchmark molecular-identifier clustering-based TCR repertoire sequencing (MIDCIRS) and TCR RNA copy counting. Study-wide conclusions, independent of this receptor: When barcode sub-clustering was not used, chimeric consensus sequences inflated TCR diversity, with chimeras reaching as high as 47%. Identical TCR molecules sharing a barcode could cause highly expanded clone sizes to be underestimated. Modeling indicated about three TCR RNA copies recovered per cell, compared with about 9.4 by digital PCR, which implies a capture efficiency of around 30%. In CMV-specific effector cells, clones with more than 20 RNA copies contained over 98% of molecules, whereas in naive cells such clones contained under 1% of molecules. Spiked-in Jurkat TCR RNA equivalent to a single cell was reported to be detectable even among 850,000 to 1,000,000 naive CD8 T cells.

The origin of this receptor is a human donor in good health. Some libraries in this study had Jurkat cell RNA spiked in. This chain is built from TRBV28 and TRBJ2-3; confidence is insufficient to name the D gene. Sample: naive CD8+ T cells from blood, with Jurkat cell RNA spiked in. The cell subset or site label of this sample denotes: FACS-sorted CD8+CD4-CCR7+CD45RA+ naive T cells. The CDR3 is CASSPAWGFSTDTQYF. In nucleotides, the sequence is TGTGCCAGCAGTCCAGCCTGGGGATTTAGCACAGATACGCAGTATTTT.